This section outlines one TCR beta chain sequence together with its context. Its antigen is not known. The source of the sample is a study of cytomegalovirus exposure and HLA in healthy donors. Points from the study as a whole: Investigators reported 150 to 200 TCR beta chains as tied to cytomegalovirus.

The V end lost 2 bases, the J end lost 7 bases, and 9 bases lay between the germline ends. This CDR3 comprises 13 residues. Per germline, CDR1 SGHNT and CDR2 YENEEA. Measured with immunoSEQ multiplex PCR; TCRdb has only the in-frame clones, and not every one. This repertoire shows some 80,000 clones, over 85% found once; its top ten account for 0.6% to 0.7%. The chain joins TRBV11-3 to TRBJ2-1; tentative D call: TRBD1 (7 bases). Sequencing was done on a sample of PBMCs. The clonotype was recovered from a woman younger than 35 in good health and CMV-seronegative. The CDR3 nucleotides read TGTGCCAGCAGCTTACCAGGGGGGAATGAGCAGTTCTTC. Encoded protein: CASSLPGGNEQFF. Full variable domain (rest looked up from reference TRBV11-3 and TRBJ2-1): EAGVVQSPRYKIIEKKQPVAFWCNPISGHNTLYWYLQNLGQGPELLIRYENEEAVDDSQLPKDRFSAERLKGVDSTLKIQPAELGDSAVYLCASSLPGGNEQFFGPGTRLTVL.